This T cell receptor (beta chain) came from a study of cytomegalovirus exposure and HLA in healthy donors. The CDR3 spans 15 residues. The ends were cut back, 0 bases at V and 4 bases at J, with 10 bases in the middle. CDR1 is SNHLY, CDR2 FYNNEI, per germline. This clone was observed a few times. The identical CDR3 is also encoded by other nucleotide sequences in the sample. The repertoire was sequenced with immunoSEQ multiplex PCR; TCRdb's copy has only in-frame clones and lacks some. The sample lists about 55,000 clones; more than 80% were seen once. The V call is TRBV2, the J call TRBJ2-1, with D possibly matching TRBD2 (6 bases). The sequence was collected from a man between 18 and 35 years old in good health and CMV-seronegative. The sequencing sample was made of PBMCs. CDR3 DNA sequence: TGTGCCAGCAGTGAAGCGGGGGGTTTGTACAATGAGCAGTTCTTC. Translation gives CASSEAGGLYNEQFF.